This T cell receptor (beta chain) was obtained from a study of T-cell memory formation after mild COVID-19. TCRalpha and TCRbeta libraries used 5'RACE with constant-segment primers and UMIs. TCRdb re-analysed the 5' RACE reads in MiXCR, keeping a single row per CDR3 protein. The sample comprises about 170,000 distinct CDR3 sequences, roughly 13% of which are singletons, and approximately 3.6% rests with the top ten. Points from the study as a whole: Balance between CD4 and CD8 was seen in clones contracting day 15 to 85, and a CD4+ lean was seen in later expanders.

The CDR3 contains 14 residues. V gave up 4 bases and J gave up 2 bases, with 10 bases separating them. The germline V gene encodes CDR1 MNHNY and CDR2 SVGAGI (reference sequence). Remarks on this clonotype: Its antigen remains unknown.

The material sequenced was PBMCs or a T cell subset sorted from them (not recorded which). The clonotype originates from a man younger than 30 who had mild COVID-19 (a few samples of this study predate the infection). Cell type and time point are not known. V is TRBV6-6 and J is TRBJ2-3; no reliable D call. The CDR3 loop reads CASSLASPTDTQYF. The CDR3 DNA follows: TGTGCCAGCAGTTTGGCCTCTCCCACAGATACGCAGTATTTT.